This TCR beta chain was recorded in a study of T cell responses to AZD1222 COVID-19 vaccine listed by TCRdb under 2021. With regard to the full study: AZD1222 recipients with second doses at about 4 weeks or about 12 weeks were pooled, because spike-specific TCR depth and breadth did not differ between schedules. TCR sequencing was performed for 230 to 250 trial participants, of whom approximately 200 were given two doses of AZD1222 and 26 were given two doses of MenACWY control vaccine. Trial participants were enrolled into age subgroups of 18-55, 56-69 and 70-plus years, which contained approximately 150, 30 and 60 TCR-sequenced participants, respectively.

According to the study, the label for this sample's time point signals: baseline before first vaccination. Samples from vaccinated people were obtained from the UK trials COV001 and COV002, which included a single-blind randomized controlled phase 2/3 trial of AZD1222 (ChAdOx1 nCoV-19) in healthy adults. For TCRbeta chain sequencing, PBMC samples from trial participants were taken at day 0 and at day 28 after the second dose. The germline V gene encodes CDR1 SGHRS and CDR2 YFSETQ. Its CDR3 holds 15 amino acids, cysteine through phenylalanine. The DNA shown is the 45-base CDR3, in frame from base 1. The trim is 8 bases for V and 4 bases for J, with a gap of 18 bases between the germline ends. A remark on this clone: There is no known antigen for this receptor. Within one base of it there is no much larger clone, and no base qualities were kept.

Summary of the overall study and its limitations: A significant rise in spike-specific TCR breadth and depth was observed after two AZD1222 doses relative to day 0 and relative to MenACWY recipients. In the small 56-69-year group, the increase in depth fell short of significance, most likely because of low power. Because no day 14 peak-response samples were available, the repertoires could be characterized only after the peak T cell response. The vaccine-associated CD4 TCRs covered the entire spike protein, and the dominant responses fell in regions 160-218 and 743-854. Conclusions about previously exposed vaccinees were limited because only six or seven AZD1222 recipients were SARS-CoV-2 seropositive at baseline. Participants were mostly white British and included more females than males, and it was suggested by the authors that clonal diversity may have been underestimated. Nearly half of unique spike-specific TCRs reportedly recognized epitopes outside regions mutated in the B.1.351 and B.1.1.7 variants.

The CDR3 regions of human TCRbeta chains were analyzed by immunosequencing. Processing in the source paper ran as follows. TCRs in the repertoires were matched against a reference library of SARS-CoV-2-specific TCRs that had been generated with the MIRA antigen-specificity platform. Breadth was defined as the fraction of unique TCRs that were SARS-CoV-2-associated. Depth was defined as the fraction of total T cells that were SARS-CoV-2-associated. Using the MIRA data, each spike-specific TCR was mapped to the spike region that the TCR reacts to and placed in a CD4 or CD8 class. Log10-transformed breadth and depth values were compared by one-way ANOVA with Sidak's multiple comparisons tests. In its TCRdb copy, this immuneACCESS table keeps in-frame sequences only and misses some clones. Where compared with another copy, unresolved V genes explain less than half of these, and the others have no known cause. V and J calls and clone size follow that table, whereas D and trimming were derived from the DNA. The table for this sample lists roughly 130,000 clones; 80% to 90% of them were counted only once. Together, the top ten hold about 1.6% of the sample.

The clonotype was recovered from an adult in good health. Sequencing used peripheral blood, obtained on day 0 of AZD1222 vaccination. The chain is encoded by TRBV5-1 joined to TRBJ1-4, with an unclear D gene assignment. Here is the DNA: TGCGCCAGTAGAGGAGGTACCGTCCGTAATGAAAAACTGTTTTTT. The resulting protein is CASRGGTVRNEKLFF.